These 26 T cell receptor beta chains originate from one sample sequenced in a study of blood T cell repertoires in COVID-19. The protocol was immunoSEQ multiplex PCR, while the TCRdb copy is restricted to in-frame clones and leaves out a portion. The sample has over 130,000 clones; approximately 85% are singletons. Sequencing was performed on peripheral blood. These receptors were taken from a man aged 50 or older with acute or convalescent COVID-19.

This chain uses TRBV5-4 with TRBJ1-2; 8 bases match TRBD1. This CDR3 is 15 amino acids long. V dropped 1 base and J dropped 8; count of bases not matched to a gene: 10. The germline V gene encodes CDR1 SGHNT and CDR2 YYREEE (reference sequence). In DNA form, the CDR3 reads TGTGCCAGCAGCTTGCCCGGGGGACAGGTGGACGGCTACACCTTC. As protein: CASSLPGGQVDGYTF.

The chain recombines TRBV7-3 with TRBJ2-3; 7 bases align to TRBD2. Germline V gene sequence: CDR1 SGHTA, CDR2 FQGTGA. This CDR3 has 16 residues. V was clipped by 3 bases and J by 8 bases; unmatched bases: 14. This CDR3 is CASSFQAGPGGGTQYF. The CDR3 nucleotides are TGTGCCAGCAGCTTTCAAGCGGGGCCAGGTGGAGGTACGCAGTATTTT.

This clone was observed once. The chain uses TRBV7-2 and TRBJ1-3; 8 bases map to TRBD1. CDR3 length equals 15 residues. CDR1 is SGHTA and CDR2 is FQGNSA in the germline V gene. The V and J ends lost 5 bases and 0 bases, in that order; junction bases with no gene match: 3. This CDR3 reads CASSPTGVSGNTIYF. CDR3 DNA sequence: TGTGCCAGCAGCCCGACAGGGGTCTCTGGAAACACCATATATTTT.

About this clone: This specimen includes other DNA sequences encoding the same CDR3. The chain links TRBV5-1 to TRBJ2-7; the match to TRBD2 covers 9 bases. CDR1 and CDR2 from the germline V gene are SGHRS and YFSETQ. The CDR3 spans 16 residues. J was trimmed by 1 base and V by 0 bases; bases with no gene match: 5. The CDR3 DNA is TGCGCCAGCAGCTTGGACGGTAGCGGGAGTTCCTACGAGCAGTACTTC. It specifies CASSLDGSGSSYEQYF. Full variable domain (missing parts from reference TRBV5-1 and TRBJ2-7): KAGVTQTPRYLIKTRGQQVTLSCSPISGHRSVSWYQQTPGQGLQFLFEYFSETQRNKGNFPGRFSGRQFSNSRSEMNVSTLELGDSALYLCASSLDGSGSSYEQYFGPGTRLTVT.

The rearrangement uses TRBV27 and TRBJ1-1, with a tentative D call TRBD1 (5 bases). Germline CDR1 MNHEY, CDR2 SMNVEV (reference sequence). V dropped 1 base and J dropped 3 bases, with 12 bases sitting between them. The CDR3 sequence is 15 residues long. This CDR3 is CASSLYPWGDTEAFF. CDR3 nucleotides: TGTGCCAGCAGTTTATACCCATGGGGGGACACTGAAGCTTTCTTT.

J is TRBJ1-6 and V is TRBV18; TRBD1 is a possible D gene (6 bases). The CDR3 sequence is 15 residues long. Trimming stripped 3 bases from V and 7 bases from J, with 13 bases between. Per the germline V gene, CDR1 is KGHSH and CDR2 is LQKENI. The DNA for the CDR3 is TGTGCCAGCTCACCCGGAGACAGGACGAATTCACCCCTCCACTTT. The encoded protein is CASSPGDRTNSPLHF.

This chain joins TRBV3-1 (or the pseudogene TRBV3-2) and TRBJ1-6; maybe TRBD1 (6 bases). This CDR3 has 15 amino acids. The V gene lost 1 base and the J gene lost 7 bases, with 11 bases spanning the gap. Germline V CDR1 and CDR2: LGHDT, YNNKEL (reference sequence). The CDR3 spells CASSQGQGSNSPLHF. The DNA for the CDR3 is TGTGCCAGCAGCCAAGGTCAGGGGTCCAATTCACCCCTCCACTTT.

This clone was picked up a small number of times. The V gene is TRBV9, the J gene TRBJ1-4; 8 bases match TRBD1. CDR3 length: 14 amino acids. CDR1 SGDLS and CDR2 YYNGEE come from the germline V gene. The ends lost 4 bases at V and 14 bases at J; junction bases unmatched: 13. The CDR3, as DNA: TGTGCCAGCAGCCCCGGGGCAGGGGGCCTTGTTCTGTTTTTT. Translating it yields CASSPGAGGLVLFF.

The chain uses TRBV2 and TRBJ2-1; TRBD2 matches at 14 bases. The CDR3 extends over 15 amino acids. Germline V CDR1 and CDR2: SNHLY, FYNNEI. Trimming took 8 bases from V and 8 from J; bases not matched to a gene: 8. The chain's CDR3 is CASVSTSGRAYEQFF. The CDR3 region has the DNA TGTGCCAGCGTGTCGACTAGCGGGAGGGCCTATGAGCAGTTCTTC.

The DNA of the CDR3 is TGTGCCAGCAGGGACCGTGGGGGGTCCGAGCAGTACTTC. This gives the protein CASRDRGGSEQYF. This chain connects TRBV13 to TRBJ2-7, with D possibly TRBD2 on 6 matching bases. This CDR3 is built from 13 residues. V lost 6 bases, J lost 6 bases, and 15 bases lay in between. Germline CDR1 PRHDT, CDR2 FYEKMQ (reference sequence). Using reference TRBV13 and TRBJ2-7 for the parts outside the CDR3, the full variable domain is AAGVIQSPRHLIKEKRETATLKCYPIPRHDTVYWYQQGPGQDPQFLISFYEKMQSDKGSIPDRFSAQQFSDYHSELNMSSLELGDSALYFCASRDRGGSEQYFGPGTRLTVT.

The gene calls are TRBV19 and TRBJ1-6; 10 positions agree with TRBD1. The CDR3 has 15 amino acids. Germline CDR1 LNHDA, CDR2 SQIVND (reference sequence). V lost 4 bases and J lost 7; bases outside the gene matches: 4. The CDR3 DNA sequence: TGTGCCAGTAGTAGACAGGGGGCGAGCAATTCACCCCTCCACTTT. This sequence encodes CASSRQGASNSPLHF. The full variable domain, completed using reference TRBV19 and TRBJ1-6, is DGGITQSPKYLFRKEGQNVTLSCEQNLNHDAMYWYRQDPGQGLRLIYYSQIVNDFQKGDIAEGYSVSREKKESFPLTVTSAQKNPTAFYLCASSRQGASNSPLHFGNGTRLTVT.

The rearrangement uses TRBV6-5 and TRBJ1-2; D uncertain. CDR1 and CDR2 (germline): MNHEY, SVGAGI. With 6 bases removed from V and 7 bases from J, the gap between germline ends came to 21 bases. CDR3 length equals 15 residues. This CDR3 is CASRVDPVEGSGYTF. CDR3 bases: TGTGCCAGCAGGGTGGACCCAGTAGAGGGTAGTGGCTACACCTTC.

The V and J genes are TRBV2 and TRBJ1-1; weak D call: TRBD1 (5 bases). This CDR3 has 13 residues. Germline assignment: CDR1 SNHLY and CDR2 FYNNEI. V was trimmed by 7 bases and J by 4 bases, leaving 13 bases between them. The CDR3 bases are TGTGCCAGCAAAGTAGGGGTGAGCACTGAAGCTTTCTTT. It yields the protein CASKVGVSTEAFF.

The CDR3 loop is CASSHRVAGAYEQYF. DNA of the CDR3: TGTGCCAGCAGCCACCGCGTAGCGGGGGCCTACGAGCAGTACTTC. The rearrangement links TRBV3-1 (or the pseudogene TRBV3-2) to TRBJ2-7; 9 positions agree with TRBD2. V gave up 3 bases and J gave up 2 bases; unmatched junction bases: 5. This CDR3 contains 15 residues. Germline V CDR1 and CDR2: LGHDT, YNNKEL (reference sequence).

CDR3 DNA sequence: TGTGCCAGCAGTGACGAGACTTATGGCTACACCTTC. It translates to CASSDETYGYTF. The chain carries TRBV25-1 and TRBJ1-2; the D is unclear. The germline gives CDR1 MGHDK, CDR2 SYGVNS. V lost 3 bases to trimming and J lost 5 bases, with 7 bases between them. This CDR3 is built from 12 residues.

The chain has TRBV6-1 and TRBJ1-3; no clear D gene. Trimming stripped 1 base from V and 4 bases from J, with 8 bases between. Looked up from germline, CDR1 is MNHNS and CDR2 is SASEGT. This CDR3 spans 14 amino acids. The DNA of the CDR3 is TGTGCCAGCAGTGAAGGTCCATTCGGAAACACCATATATTTT. Amino acids: CASSEGPFGNTIYF.

For this clone: At one end the junction does not follow the germline gene, possibly because of a read error. V usage is TRBV7-9 and J usage is TRBJ2-5, with TRBD2 matching over 10 bases. CDR3 length: 14 residues. Germline-derived CDR1 and CDR2 are SEHNR and FQNEAQ (reference sequence). The CDR3 DNA sequence: TGTGCCAGCAGCCTAGCGGGAGCGCGGGAGACCCAGTACTTC. Translation gives CASSLAGARETQYF.

This chain uses TRBV19 with TRBJ1-4; TRBD1 is a possible D gene (5 bases). Germline CDR1 is LNHDA and CDR2 is SQIVND (reference sequence). The V and J ends lost 3 bases and 7 bases respectively, with 18 bases between them. The CDR3 spans 16 residues. The chain's CDR3 is CASSIPATVVGEKLFF. The CDR3 bases are TGTGCCAGTAGTATTCCCGCGACAGTTGTAGGTGAAAAACTGTTTTTT.

The V and J genes are TRBV4-1 and TRBJ1-5; 7 bases align to TRBD1. Unmatched junction bases numbered 7, after V lost 4 bases and J lost 7 bases. CDR1 and CDR2 (germline): MGHRA, YSYEKL. The CDR3 extends over 14 amino acids. CDR3 region: CASSLRQGGQPQHF. For the CDR3, the DNA is TGCGCCAGCAGCCTGAGACAGGGAGGACAGCCCCAGCATTTT.

The rearrangement uses TRBV6-5 and TRBJ2-7; 11 bases map to TRBD1. Germline loops: CDR1 MNHEY, CDR2 SVGAGI. J lost 2 bases, V lost 4 bases, and 4 bases had no gene match. The CDR3 is 15 residues long. The CDR3 loop reads CASSLWGQGAYEQYF. The DNA for the CDR3 is TGTGCCAGCAGTTTATGGGGACAGGGGGCCTACGAGCAGTACTTC.

This clone was seen a single time. The chain carries TRBV10-3 and TRBJ2-2, with D perhaps matching TRBD2 (6 bases). The V gene lost 8 bases and the J gene lost 4 bases, with 8 bases spanning the gap. Germline CDR1 ENHRY, CDR2 SYGVKD. The CDR3 covers 12 residues. For the CDR3, the DNA is TGTGCCATCGGGGGGTCCACCGGGGAGCTGTTTTTT. This sequence encodes CAIGGSTGELFF.

The sample holds one count of this clone. The chain recombines TRBV5-1 with TRBJ2-3, with 11 bases lining up with TRBD2. Per germline, CDR1 SGHRS and CDR2 YFSETQ. The CDR3 runs 17 residues. The V gene end was trimmed by 3 bases and the J gene end by 1 base; junction bases not matched to a gene: 7. CDR3 DNA: TGCGCCAGCAGCTGGGCCGGGACTAGCGGTCGCACAGATACGCAGTATTTT. Protein product: CASSWAGTSGRTDTQYF.

Worth noting for this clone: Germline and junction disagree at one end, which may indicate a read error. The CDR3 spells CASSPGPGGAGGYTF. CDR3 DNA: TGTGCTAGCAGCCCAGGTCCAGGGGGCGCCGGTGGCTACACCTTC. The V gene is TRBV7-7, the J gene TRBJ1-2, with 8 bases lining up with TRBD1. Germline V gene sequence: CDR1 SSHAT, CDR2 FNYEAQ (reference sequence). The CDR3 is 15 amino acids.

The chain recombines TRBV19 with TRBJ1-4, with D tentatively TRBD1 (5 bases). This CDR3 comprises 15 residues. Per the germline V gene, CDR1 is LNHDA and CDR2 is SQIVND (reference sequence). V gave up 8 bases and J gave up 0 bases, with 13 bases separating them. The CDR3 protein is CASHHAGATNEKLFF. CDR3 nucleotides: TGTGCCAGTCACCATGCGGGGGCAACTAATGAAAAACTGTTTTTT.

This chain connects TRBV14 to TRBJ2-1, with a possible D match to TRBD2 (5 bases). Germline CDR1 SGHDN, CDR2 FVKESK. V was pared by 1 base and J by 6 bases, with 16 bases between. This CDR3 region has 16 residues. Here the CDR3 reads CASSQVPASPLNEQFF. The CDR3 nucleotides are TGTGCCAGCAGCCAAGTTCCGGCTAGCCCTCTCAATGAGCAGTTCTTC. Together with reference TRBV14 and TRBJ2-1, the CDR3 gives the full variable domain: EAGVTQFPSHSVIEKGQTVTLRCDPISGHDNLYWYRRVMGKEIKFLLHFVKESKQDESGMPNNRFLAERTGGTYSTLKVQPAELEDSGVYFCASSQVPASPLNEQFFGPGTRLTVL.

The chain employs TRBV4-2 and TRBJ2-5; TRBD2 agrees at 10 bases. The CDR3 has 17 amino acids. CDR1 and CDR2 (germline): LGHNA, YNFKEQ. Trimming cost V 0 bases and J 4 bases; bases outside gene matches: 8. CDR3 sequence reads: CASSQEKRGGGGETQYF. The CDR3 DNA reads as TGTGCCAGCAGCCAAGAGAAGCGGGGGGGTGGTGGAGAGACCCAGTACTTC.